Presented here are 32 T cell receptor beta chains from one specimen sequenced in a study of blood T cell repertoires in COVID-19. TCRdb keeps only in-frame clones here, not all; method: immunoSEQ multiplex PCR. The sample records a few hundred thousand clones, 85% being singletons. The sequencing sample was made of peripheral blood. These receptors originate from a man aged 50-59 years who had recovered from COVID-19.

V and J are TRBV18 and TRBJ1-1; D is unclear. The V end lost 3 bases, the J end lost 7 bases, and 15 bases lay between the germline ends. The CDR3 has 14 amino acids. Germline assignment: CDR1 KGHSH and CDR2 LQKENI. CDR3 in DNA: TGTGCCAGCTCACCCTTACAAGGACTCGATGAAGCTTTCTTT. Translation gives CASSPLQGLDEAFF.

This rearrangement joins TRBV5-1 to TRBJ2-5; maybe TRBD2 (5 bases). This CDR3 comprises 11 residues. V was pared by 4 bases and J by 7 bases, with 8 bases between. Per the germline V gene, CDR1 is SGHRS and CDR2 is YFSETQ. The CDR3 here is CASSNEGTQYF. The DNA of the CDR3 is TGCGCCAGCAGCAATGAGGGGACCCAGTACTTC. Together with reference TRBV5-1 and TRBJ2-5, the CDR3 gives the full variable domain: KAGVTQTPRYLIKTRGQQVTLSCSPISGHRSVSWYQQTPGQGLQFLFEYFSETQRNKGNFPGRFSGRQFSNSRSEMNVSTLELGDSALYLCASSNEGTQYFGPGTRLLVL.

The chain links TRBV2 to TRBJ2-1, with TRBD2 identical over 11 bases. This CDR3 has 16 amino acids. V dropped 7 bases and J dropped 2; count of bases not matched to a gene: 7. Germline V CDR1 and CDR2: SNHLY, FYNNEI. CDR3 in amino acids: CASIGPTSGTYNEQFF. The CDR3 bases are TGTGCCAGCATAGGTCCGACTAGCGGGACCTACAATGAGCAGTTCTTC.

This clone was observed a handful of times. V is TRBV2 and J is TRBJ1-5, with 7 bases matching TRBD1. V gave up 6 bases and J gave up 0 bases; unmatched junction bases: 14. Germline CDR1 is SNHLY and CDR2 is FYNNEI. The CDR3 sequence is 18 residues long. The chain's CDR3 is CASSLQGTVVGSNQPQHF. CDR3 sequence (DNA): TGTGCCAGCAGCCTACAGGGGACAGTTGTTGGTAGCAATCAGCCCCAGCATTTT.

This clone was seen just once. This chain joins TRBV18 and TRBJ1-1; 7 positions agree with TRBD1. This CDR3 is built from 14 residues. With 2 bases clipped from V and 0 bases from J, the junction kept 0 bases outside the gene matches. Germline V gene data show CDR1 as KGHSH and CDR2 as LQKENI. The CDR3 here is CASSPGQVNTEAFF. The CDR3 nucleotides read TGTGCCAGCTCACCAGGACAGGTGAACACTGAAGCTTTCTTT. Looking up the rest from reference TRBV18 and TRBJ1-1 gives the full variable domain: NAGVMQNPRHLVRRRGQEARLRCSPMKGHSHVYWYRQLPEEGLKFMVYLQKENIIDESGMPKERFSAEFPKEGPSILRIQQVVRGDSAAYFCASSPGQVNTEAFFGQGTRLTVV.

The chain joins TRBV3-1 (or the pseudogene TRBV3-2) to TRBJ2-7; 12 bases are shared with TRBD2. With V trimmed by 1 base and J by 3 bases, 7 bases remained unmatched. The CDR3 is made up of 17 amino acids. Germline V gives CDR1 LGHDT, CDR2 YNNKEL (reference sequence). The CDR3 reads CASSQVPTSGRNYEQYF. Written as DNA, the CDR3 is TGTGCCAGCAGCCAAGTACCCACTAGCGGGAGGAACTACGAGCAGTACTTC.

This clone was picked up many times. The V gene is TRBV6-1, the J gene TRBJ1-4; no clear D. The CDR3 is 15 amino acids. Germline loops: CDR1 MNHNS, CDR2 SASEGT. Trimming stripped 2 bases from V and 4 bases from J, with 11 bases between. CDR3 nucleotide sequence: TGTGCCAGCAGTGAAAGCACCGGAGGTAATGAAAAACTGTTTTTT. Translation gives CASSESTGGNEKLFF.

This clone showed up just a few times. J is TRBJ2-1 and V is TRBV21-1; TRBD2, the D gene given by the table, was not confirmed from the DNA. TRBV21-1 is classified as a pseudogene. The CDR3 length is 14 residues. DNA for the CDR3: TGTGCCAGCAGCAAAGATCTAATCGAGAATGAGCAGTTCTTC. Encoded protein: CASSKDLIENEQFF.

The chain uses TRBV10-1 and TRBJ1-6, with D perhaps TRBD1 (6 bases). With 3 bases removed from V and 7 bases from J, the gap between germline ends came to 13 bases. CDR3 length equals 15 residues. CDR1 and CDR2 from the germline V gene are WNHNN and SYGVQD (reference sequence). The CDR3 reads CASSESQGRNSPLHF. In DNA, the CDR3 is TGCGCCAGCAGTGAATCTCAGGGGCGGAATTCACCCCTCCACTTT.

The chain has TRBV9 and TRBJ2-1, with 10 bases fitting TRBD1. From germline, CDR1 is SGDLS and CDR2 YYNGEE. This CDR3 has 14 residues. The trim removed 3 bases at V and 10 bases at J, leaving 7 bases unmatched. For the CDR3, the DNA is TGTGCCAGCAGCGCCAGACAGGGGGCGGGGGAGCAGTTCTTC. This gives the protein CASSARQGAGEQFF.

The table lists this clone with a few counts. The genes are TRBV24-1 and TRBJ2-1, with 7 bases identical to TRBD2. Germline V lookup: CDR1 KGHDR, CDR2 SFDVKD. V shed 9 bases and J 5 bases; nucleotides not matched to a gene: 6. The CDR3 has 13 residues. The CDR3 nucleotides read TGTGCCACCGGCGGGGCGGGAGACAATGAGCAGTTCTTC. Translation: CATGGAGDNEQFF.

A word on this clone: This same CDR3 is encoded by further DNA sequences in the sample. J is TRBJ1-4 and V is TRBV18; TRBD1 matches at 8 bases. J lost 4 bases, V lost 3 bases, and 1 base had no gene match. In germline, CDR1 is KGHSH, CDR2 LQKENI. The CDR3 totals 14 residues. The CDR3 bases are TGTGCCAGCTCACCCGGACAGGGTAATGAAAAACTGTTTTTT. Protein: CASSPGQGNEKLFF.

The chain employs TRBV7-6 and TRBJ2-1, with 12 bases aligning to TRBD2. The germline CDR1 and CDR2 sequences are SGHVS and FNYEAQ. After removal of 5 bases from V and 4 bases from J, the junction contained 6 bases not matched to a gene. This CDR3 is 16 amino acids long. The CDR3 loop reads CASSGLAGIEYNEQFF. The CDR3 DNA follows: TGTGCCAGCAGCGGACTAGCGGGGATAGAGTACAATGAGCAGTTCTTC.

The chain carries TRBV2 and TRBJ2-5; TRBD2 matches at 9 bases. CDR3 length equals 14 residues. V shed 7 bases and J 5 bases; nucleotides not matched to a gene: 8. Germline CDR1 SNHLY, CDR2 FYNNEI. CDR3: CASTRRAGGETQYF. The CDR3 DNA is TGTGCCAGCACCCGGAGGGCGGGGGGGGAGACCCAGTACTTC.

This chain connects TRBV19 to TRBJ2-5, with 9 positions matching TRBD1. The germline gives CDR1 LNHDA, CDR2 SQIVND (reference sequence). The length of the CDR3 is 16 residues. The V segment lost 3 bases and the J segment 3 bases; nucleotides outside the gene matches: 8. CDR3 nucleotides: TGTGCCAGTAGTATTCAGACAGGGGGTTTAAAAGAGACCCAGTACTTC. Protein: CASSIQTGGLKETQYF.

This clone was detected only once. The chain couples TRBV6-4 to TRBJ2-7; TRBD2 matches 9 bases. V trimming: 0 bases; J trimming: 0 bases; junction bases outside the gene matches: 6. This CDR3 has 17 amino acids. Germline CDR1 is MRHNA and CDR2 is SNTAGT. CDR3 region: CASSDSEGGRASYEQYF. The CDR3 DNA sequence: TGTGCCAGCAGTGACTCAGAGGGCGGGAGGGCCTCCTACGAGCAGTACTTC.

The J gene is TRBJ2-3, the V gene TRBV28, with TRBD2 as a possible D gene (6 bases). Trimming removed 5 bases from V and 6 bases from J, with 15 bases in between. The CDR3 is 14 residues long. CDR1 MDHEN and CDR2 SYDVKM come from the germline V gene. The CDR3 here is CASSAGTLGDTQYF. For the CDR3, the DNA is TGTGCCAGCAGTGCCGGGACTTTGGGCGATACGCAGTATTTT.

This chain links TRBV30 with TRBJ2-1; D is perhaps TRBD1 (5 bases). The CDR3 loop spans 13 amino acids. Germline assignment: CDR1 GTSNPN and CDR2 SVGIG (reference sequence). Trimming took off 5 bases at V and 5 bases at J, with 13 bases between the two ends. The DNA for the CDR3 is TGTGCCTGGTCAGGGTATCGAGACAATGAGCAGTTCTTC. It codes for CAWSGYRDNEQFF.

The CDR3 region is CASSLVSTGAPSGANVLTF. CDR3 nucleotide sequence: TGTGCCAGCAGTTTAGTTTCTACAGGGGCCCCCTCTGGGGCCAACGTCCTGACTTTC. The J gene is TRBJ2-6, the V gene TRBV27; the match to TRBD1 covers 7 bases. Trimming removed 2 bases from V and 0 bases from J; junction bases left unmatched: 10. From germline, CDR1 is MNHEY and CDR2 SMNVEV (reference sequence). CDR3 size: 19 residues.

The chain joins TRBV11-2 to TRBJ1-1; no clear D gene. V gave up 1 base and J gave up 4 bases, with 7 bases separating them. In germline, CDR1 is SGHAT, CDR2 FQNNGV. The CDR3 loop spans 13 amino acids. The CDR3 coding sequence is TGTGCCAGCAGCTTAGTGGGCATCACTGAAGCTTTCTTT. Its protein product is CASSLVGITEAFF.

The chain joins TRBV6-5 to TRBJ2-1; D is ambiguous. Germline lookup yields CDR1 MNHEY and CDR2 SVGAGI. V gave up 0 bases and J gave up 7 bases, with 10 bases separating them. The CDR3 runs to 14 residues. The CDR3 here is CASSYSRLPNEQFF. The CDR3 region has the DNA TGTGCCAGCAGTTACTCACGCCTACCAAATGAGCAGTTCTTC.

J is TRBJ2-4 and V is TRBV3-1 (or the pseudogene TRBV3-2), with 7 bases identical to TRBD1. In germline, CDR1 is LGHDT, CDR2 YNNKEL (reference sequence). The junction had 6 bases not matched to a gene; V was cut back by 2 bases and J by 8 bases. This CDR3 contains 14 residues. CDR3 sequence reads: CASSQRQGGDIQYF. CDR3 bases: TGTGCCAGCAGCCAAAGACAGGGTGGGGACATTCAGTACTTC.

The chain couples TRBV6-5 to TRBJ2-5; TRBD1 agrees at 9 bases. Germline values: CDR1 MNHEY, CDR2 SVGAGI. V lost 0 bases to trimming and J lost 6 bases; unmatched junction nucleotides: 8. There are 16 residues in the CDR3. CDR3 loop: CASSYSRQGQGKTQYF. As DNA, the CDR3 is TGTGCCAGCAGTTACTCCCGCCAAGGACAGGGGAAGACCCAGTACTTC.

This clone was observed a handful of times. The same CDR3 can be traced to other DNA sequences in this sample. This chain links TRBV19 with TRBJ2-7, with 8 nucleotides matching TRBD1. CDR3 size: 15 residues. V gave up 5 bases and J gave up 1 base; unmatched junction bases: 7. Germline values: CDR1 LNHDA, CDR2 SQIVND (reference sequence). The CDR3 DNA reads as TGTGCCAGTAGTGACCGGGACAGGTTGTCCTACGAGCAGTACTTC. Translating gives CASSDRDRLSYEQYF.

The chain has TRBV2 and TRBJ1-1; 7 bases match TRBD1. CDR1 is SNHLY, CDR2 FYNNEI, per germline. V was pared by 2 bases and J by 1 base, with 1 base of the junction left unmatched. The CDR3 spans 14 residues. This CDR3 is CASSERDRNTEAFF. The CDR3 coding sequence is TGTGCCAGCAGTGAAAGGGACAGGAACACTGAAGCTTTCTTT.

The chain combines TRBV11-2 with TRBJ2-5, with 7 bases identical to TRBD1. The CDR3 is made up of 15 amino acids. V shed 3 bases and J 5 bases; nucleotides not matched to a gene: 9. Germline loops: CDR1 SGHAT, CDR2 FQNNGV. CDR3 sequence: CASSLRDRDVETQYF. The CDR3 bases are TGTGCCAGCAGCTTGAGGGACAGAGACGTGGAGACCCAGTACTTC.

The gene calls are TRBV18 and TRBJ1-1; 7 bases map to TRBD1. The trim removed 5 bases at V and 4 bases at J, leaving 10 bases unmatched. CDR1 KGHSH and CDR2 LQKENI come from the germline V gene. The CDR3 length is 15 residues. The CDR3 region is CASSSTGDPGTEAFF. DNA for the CDR3: TGTGCCAGCTCATCAACAGGGGACCCAGGCACTGAAGCTTTCTTT.

This clone has only a few counts. The chain employs TRBV19 and TRBJ2-3; 8 bases agree with TRBD2. Germline values: CDR1 LNHDA, CDR2 SQIVND (reference sequence). This CDR3 has 15 amino acids. V dropped 4 bases and J dropped 1; count of bases not matched to a gene: 4. CDR3 sequence (DNA): TGTGCCAGTAGTAGTCGGGAGGGCCGCACAGATACGCAGTATTTT. Protein: CASSSREGRTDTQYF.

The V gene is TRBV5-5, the J gene TRBJ2-7; the D gene is possibly TRBD1 (5 bases). Germline loops: CDR1 SGHKS, CDR2 YYEKEE (reference sequence). The CDR3 length is 14 residues. Trimming left V 0 bases short and J 4 bases short, with 11 bases between. The CDR3 DNA follows: TGTGCCAGCAGCTTGGGTGGGGCCGGATACGAGCAGTACTTC. This sequence encodes CASSLGGAGYEQYF. The entire variable domain, with the rest obtained from reference TRBV5-5 and TRBJ2-7, is as follows: DAGVTQSPTHLIKTRGQQVTLRCSPISGHKSVSWYQQVLGQGPQFIFQYYEKEERGRGNFPDRFSARQFPNYSSELNVNALLLGDSALYLCASSLGGAGYEQYFGPGTRLTVT.

The genes are TRBV28 and TRBJ2-7; TRBD1 matches 9 bases. This CDR3 is built from 14 residues. The germline V gene has CDR1 MDHEN and CDR2 SYDVKM. With V trimmed by 6 bases and J by 4 bases, 7 bases remained unmatched. The CDR3 protein is CASRLQGAKYEQYF. The CDR3 DNA is TGTGCCAGCAGATTACAGGGGGCTAAATACGAGCAGTACTTC.

The rearrangement uses TRBV28 and TRBJ1-2, with D perhaps TRBD1 (5 bases). In germline, CDR1 is MDHEN, CDR2 SYDVKM. The CDR3 totals 15 residues. The V end was cut by 3 bases, the J end by 6 bases, with 17 bases between. The chain's CDR3 is CASSLFGPGTDGYTF. The CDR3 coding sequence is TGTGCCAGCAGTTTGTTTGGCCCCGGGACTGATGGCTACACCTTC.

CDR3 amino acids: CASGGVPSNQPQHF. DNA for the CDR3: TGTGCCAGTGGAGGGGTCCCTAGCAATCAGCCCCAGCATTTT. The chain has TRBV19 and TRBJ1-5, with D possibly TRBD1 on 5 matching bases. Deletions cut 8 bases from V and 0 bases from J, with 11 bases between. The CDR3 extends over 14 amino acids. Germline V lookup: CDR1 LNHDA, CDR2 SQIVND (reference sequence). Full variable domain (missing parts from reference TRBV19 and TRBJ1-5): DGGITQSPKYLFRKEGQNVTLSCEQNLNHDAMYWYRQDPGQGLRLIYYSQIVNDFQKGDIAEGYSVSREKKESFPLTVTSAQKNPTAFYLCASGGVPSNQPQHFGDGTRLSIL.